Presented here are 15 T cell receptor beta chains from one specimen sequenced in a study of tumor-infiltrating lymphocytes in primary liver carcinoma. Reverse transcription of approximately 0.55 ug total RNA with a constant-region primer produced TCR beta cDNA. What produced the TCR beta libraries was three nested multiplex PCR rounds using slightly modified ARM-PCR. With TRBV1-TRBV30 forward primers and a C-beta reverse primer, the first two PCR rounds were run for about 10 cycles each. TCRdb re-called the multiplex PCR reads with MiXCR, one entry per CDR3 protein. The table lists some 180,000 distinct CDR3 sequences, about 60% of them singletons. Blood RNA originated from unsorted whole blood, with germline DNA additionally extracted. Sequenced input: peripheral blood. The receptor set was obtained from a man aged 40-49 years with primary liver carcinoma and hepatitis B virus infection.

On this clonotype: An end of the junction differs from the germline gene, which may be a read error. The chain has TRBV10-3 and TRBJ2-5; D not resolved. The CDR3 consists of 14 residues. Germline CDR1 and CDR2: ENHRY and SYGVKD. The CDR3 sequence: CAISESKGEEAQYF. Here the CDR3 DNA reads TGTGCCATCAGTGAGTCTAAGGGTGAAGAGGCCCAGTACTTC.

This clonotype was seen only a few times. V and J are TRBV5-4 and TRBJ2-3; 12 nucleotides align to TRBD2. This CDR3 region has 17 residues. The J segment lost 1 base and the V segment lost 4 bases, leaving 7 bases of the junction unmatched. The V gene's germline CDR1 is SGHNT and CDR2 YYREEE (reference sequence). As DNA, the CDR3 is TGTGCCAGCAGCGTAAGACTAGCGGGAGTTGGCACAGATACGCAGTATTTT. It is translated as CASSVRLAGVGTDTQYF.

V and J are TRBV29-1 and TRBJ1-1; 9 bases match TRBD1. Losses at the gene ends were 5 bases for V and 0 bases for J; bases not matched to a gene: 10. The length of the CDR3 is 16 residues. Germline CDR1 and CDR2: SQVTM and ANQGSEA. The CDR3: CSVSPGTGILNTEAFF. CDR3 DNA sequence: TGCAGCGTTTCCCCCGGGACAGGGATCTTGAACACTGAAGCTTTCTTT.

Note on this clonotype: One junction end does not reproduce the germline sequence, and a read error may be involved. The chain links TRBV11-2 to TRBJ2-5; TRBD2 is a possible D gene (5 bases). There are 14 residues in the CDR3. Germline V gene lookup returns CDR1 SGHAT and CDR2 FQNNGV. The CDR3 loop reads CASSLDLKKEDQHF. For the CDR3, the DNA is TGTGCTAGCAGCTTAGATCTTAAGAAGGAGGACCAGCACTTC.

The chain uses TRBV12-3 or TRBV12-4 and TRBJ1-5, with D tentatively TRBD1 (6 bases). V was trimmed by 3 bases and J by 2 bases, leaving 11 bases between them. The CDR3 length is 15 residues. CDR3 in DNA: TGTGCCAGCAGTTTGGGGGCAGGGGGCAATCAGCCCCAGCATTTT. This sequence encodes CASSLGAGGNQPQHF.

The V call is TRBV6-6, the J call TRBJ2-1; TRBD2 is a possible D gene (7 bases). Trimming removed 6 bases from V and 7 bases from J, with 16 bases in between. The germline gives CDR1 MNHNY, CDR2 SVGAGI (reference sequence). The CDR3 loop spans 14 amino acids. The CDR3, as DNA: TGTGCCAGCAGATACAAGGGGGAGGGGAATGAGCAGTTCTTC. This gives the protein CASRYKGEGNEQFF.

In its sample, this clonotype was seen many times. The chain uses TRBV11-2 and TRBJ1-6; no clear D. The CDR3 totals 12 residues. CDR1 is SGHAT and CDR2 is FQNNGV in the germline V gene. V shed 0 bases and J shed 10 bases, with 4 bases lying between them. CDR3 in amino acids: CASSLEVSPLHF. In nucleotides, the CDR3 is TGTGCCAGCAGCTTAGAAGTGTCACCCCTCCACTTT. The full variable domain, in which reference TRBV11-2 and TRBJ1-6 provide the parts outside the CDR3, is EAGVAQSPRYKIIEKRQSVAFWCNPISGHATLYWYQQILGQGPKLLIQFQNNGVVDDSQLPKDRFSAERLKGVDSTLKIQPAKLEDSAVYLCASSLEVSPLHFGNGTRLTVT.

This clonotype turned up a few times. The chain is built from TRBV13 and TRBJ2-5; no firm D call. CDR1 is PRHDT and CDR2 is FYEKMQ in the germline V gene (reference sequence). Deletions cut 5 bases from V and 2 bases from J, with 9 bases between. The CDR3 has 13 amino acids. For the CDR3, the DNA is TGTGCCAGCAGCCTACAGTCTCAAGAGACCCAGTACTTC. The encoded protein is CASSLQSQETQYF.

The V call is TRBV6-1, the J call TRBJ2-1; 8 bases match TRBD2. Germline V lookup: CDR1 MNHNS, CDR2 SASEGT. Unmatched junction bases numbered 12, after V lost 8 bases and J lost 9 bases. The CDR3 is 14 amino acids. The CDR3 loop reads CASGLLAADSEQFF. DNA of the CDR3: TGTGCCAGCGGTCTACTAGCGGCGGACAGTGAGCAGTTCTTC.

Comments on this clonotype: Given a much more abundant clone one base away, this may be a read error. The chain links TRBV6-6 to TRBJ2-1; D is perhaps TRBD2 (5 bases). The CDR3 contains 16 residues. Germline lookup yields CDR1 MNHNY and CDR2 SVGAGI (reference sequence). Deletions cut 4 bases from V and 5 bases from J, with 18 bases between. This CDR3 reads CASSSRTSLRDNEQFF. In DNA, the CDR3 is TGTGCCAGCAGTTCCCGCACTAGTTTGAGGGACAATGAGCAGTTCTTC.

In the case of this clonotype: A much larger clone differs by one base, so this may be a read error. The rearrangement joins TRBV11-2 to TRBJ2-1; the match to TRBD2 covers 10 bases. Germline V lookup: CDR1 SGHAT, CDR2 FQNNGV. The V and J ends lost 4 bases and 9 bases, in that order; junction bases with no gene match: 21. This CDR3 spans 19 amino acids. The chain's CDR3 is CASSSPGSSGRAGWSEQFF. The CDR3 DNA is TGTGCCAGCAGCTCACCAGGTTCCAGCGGGAGGGCCGGTTGGAGTGAGCAGTTCTTC.

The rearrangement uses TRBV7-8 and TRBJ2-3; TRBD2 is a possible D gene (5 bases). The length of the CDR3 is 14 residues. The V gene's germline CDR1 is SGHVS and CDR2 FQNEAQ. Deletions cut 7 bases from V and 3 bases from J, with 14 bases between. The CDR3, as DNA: TGTGCCAGCACTACGGGCAGACTAACAGATACGCAGTATTTT. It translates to CASTTGRLTDTQYF.

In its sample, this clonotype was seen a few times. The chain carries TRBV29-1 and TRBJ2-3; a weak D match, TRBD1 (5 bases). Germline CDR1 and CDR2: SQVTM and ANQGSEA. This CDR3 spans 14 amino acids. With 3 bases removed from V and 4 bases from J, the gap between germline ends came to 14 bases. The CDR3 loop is CSVDGARGPDTQYF. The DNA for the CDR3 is TGCAGCGTTGATGGCGCAAGGGGCCCAGATACGCAGTATTTT.

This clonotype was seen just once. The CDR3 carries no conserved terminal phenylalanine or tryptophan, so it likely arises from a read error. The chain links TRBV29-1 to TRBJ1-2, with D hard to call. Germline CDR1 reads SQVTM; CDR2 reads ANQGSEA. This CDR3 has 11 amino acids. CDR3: CSVSDTYDYTI. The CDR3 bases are TGCAGCGTGTCTGACACCTATGACTACACCATC.

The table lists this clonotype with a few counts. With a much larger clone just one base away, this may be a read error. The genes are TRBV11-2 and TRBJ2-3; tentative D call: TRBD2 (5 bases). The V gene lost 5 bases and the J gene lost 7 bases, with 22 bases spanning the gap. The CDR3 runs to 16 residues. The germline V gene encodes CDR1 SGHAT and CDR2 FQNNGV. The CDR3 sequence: CASSISGGLADHTQYF. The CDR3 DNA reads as TGTGCCAGCAGCATAAGTGGTGGTCTAGCAGACCATACGCAGTATTTT. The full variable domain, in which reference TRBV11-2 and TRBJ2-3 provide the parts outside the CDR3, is EAGVAQSPRYKIIEKRQSVAFWCNPISGHATLYWYQQILGQGPKLLIQFQNNGVVDDSQLPKDRFSAERLKGVDSTLKIQPAKLEDSAVYLCASSISGGLADHTQYFGPGTRLTVL.